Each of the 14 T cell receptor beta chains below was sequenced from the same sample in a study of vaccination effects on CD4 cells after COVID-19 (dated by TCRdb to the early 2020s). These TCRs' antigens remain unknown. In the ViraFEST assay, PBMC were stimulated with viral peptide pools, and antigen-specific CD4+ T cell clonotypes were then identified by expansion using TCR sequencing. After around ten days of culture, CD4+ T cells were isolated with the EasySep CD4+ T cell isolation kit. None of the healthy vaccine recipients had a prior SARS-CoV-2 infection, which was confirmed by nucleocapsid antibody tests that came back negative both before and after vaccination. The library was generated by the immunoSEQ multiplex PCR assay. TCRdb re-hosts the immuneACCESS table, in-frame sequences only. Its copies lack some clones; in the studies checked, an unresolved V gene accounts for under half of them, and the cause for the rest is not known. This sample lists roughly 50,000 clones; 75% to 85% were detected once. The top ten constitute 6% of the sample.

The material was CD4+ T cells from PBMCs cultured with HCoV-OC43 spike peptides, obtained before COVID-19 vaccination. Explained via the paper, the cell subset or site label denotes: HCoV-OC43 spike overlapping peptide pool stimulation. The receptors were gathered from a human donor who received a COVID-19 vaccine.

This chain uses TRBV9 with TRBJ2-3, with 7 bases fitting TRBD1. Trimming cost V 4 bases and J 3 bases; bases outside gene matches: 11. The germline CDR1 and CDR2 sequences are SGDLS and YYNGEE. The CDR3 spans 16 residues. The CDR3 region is CASSNRGSHKTDTQYF. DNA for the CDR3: TGTGCCAGCAGCAACAGGGGAAGCCATAAAACAGATACGCAGTATTTT.

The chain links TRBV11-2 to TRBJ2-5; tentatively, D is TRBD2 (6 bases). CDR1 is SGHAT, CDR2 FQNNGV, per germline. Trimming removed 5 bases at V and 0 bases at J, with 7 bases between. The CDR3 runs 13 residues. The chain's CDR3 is CASSRGNQETQYF. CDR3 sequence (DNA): TGTGCCAGCAGCCGCGGGAACCAAGAGACCCAGTACTTC.

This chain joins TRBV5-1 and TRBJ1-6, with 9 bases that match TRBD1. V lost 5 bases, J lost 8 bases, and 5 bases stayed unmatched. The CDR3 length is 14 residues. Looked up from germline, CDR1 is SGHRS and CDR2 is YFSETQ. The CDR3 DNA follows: TGCGCCAGCAGACAGGGGGCGTTGGATTCACCCCTCCACTTT. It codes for CASRQGALDSPLHF. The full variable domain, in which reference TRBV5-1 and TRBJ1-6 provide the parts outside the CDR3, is KAGVTQTPRYLIKTRGQQVTLSCSPISGHRSVSWYQQTPGQGLQFLFEYFSETQRNKGNFPGRFSGRQFSNSRSEMNVSTLELGDSALYLCASRQGALDSPLHFGNGTRLTVT.

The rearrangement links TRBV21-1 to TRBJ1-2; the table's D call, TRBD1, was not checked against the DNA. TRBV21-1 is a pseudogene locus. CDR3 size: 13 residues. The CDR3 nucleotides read TGTGCCAGCGGGCCCCGGACAGTAGGTGGCTACACCTTC. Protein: CASGPRTVGGYTF.

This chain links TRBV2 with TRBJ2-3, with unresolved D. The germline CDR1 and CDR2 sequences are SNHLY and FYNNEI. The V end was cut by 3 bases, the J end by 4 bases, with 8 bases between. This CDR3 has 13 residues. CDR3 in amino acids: CASSDGRADTQYF. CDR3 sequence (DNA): TGTGCCAGCAGTGACGGACGGGCAGATACGCAGTATTTT.

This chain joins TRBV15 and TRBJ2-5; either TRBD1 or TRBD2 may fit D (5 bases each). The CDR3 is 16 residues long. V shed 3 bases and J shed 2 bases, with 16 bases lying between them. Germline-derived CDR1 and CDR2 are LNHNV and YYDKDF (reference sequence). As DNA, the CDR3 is TGTGCCACCAGCAGCCATATTGGGGGTTTACAAGAGACCCAGTACTTC. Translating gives CATSSHIGGLQETQYF.

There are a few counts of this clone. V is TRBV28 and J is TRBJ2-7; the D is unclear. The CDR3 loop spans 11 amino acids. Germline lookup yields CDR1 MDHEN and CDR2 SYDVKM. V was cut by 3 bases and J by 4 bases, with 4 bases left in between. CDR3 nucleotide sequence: TGTGCCAGCAGTTTCGGGTACGAGCAGTACGTC. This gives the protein CASSFGYEQYV.

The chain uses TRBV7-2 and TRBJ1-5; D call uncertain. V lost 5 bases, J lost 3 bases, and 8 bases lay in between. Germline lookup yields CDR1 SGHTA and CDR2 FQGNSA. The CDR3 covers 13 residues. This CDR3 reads CASSKQNNQPQHF. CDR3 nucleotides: TGTGCCAGCAGCAAACAGAACAATCAGCCCCAGCATTTT. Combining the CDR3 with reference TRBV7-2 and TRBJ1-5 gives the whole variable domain GAGVSQSPSNKVTEKGKDVELRCDPISGHTALYWYRQSLGQGLEFLIYFQGNSAPDKSGLPSDRFSAERTGGSVSTLTIQRTQQEDSAVYLCASSKQNNQPQHFGDGTRLSIL.

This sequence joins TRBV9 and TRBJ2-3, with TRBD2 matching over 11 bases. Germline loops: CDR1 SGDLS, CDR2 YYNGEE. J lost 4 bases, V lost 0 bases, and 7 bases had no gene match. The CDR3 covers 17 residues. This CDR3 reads CASSVGGVAGGADTQYF. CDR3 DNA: TGTGCCAGCAGCGTAGGTGGGGTAGCGGGGGGGGCAGATACGCAGTATTTT.

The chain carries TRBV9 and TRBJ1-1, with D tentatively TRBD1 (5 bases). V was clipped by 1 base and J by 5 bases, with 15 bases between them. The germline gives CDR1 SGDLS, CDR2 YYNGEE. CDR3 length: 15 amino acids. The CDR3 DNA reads TGTGCCAGCAGCGTATTGCCGGGGGAGGGAACTGAAGCTTTCTTT. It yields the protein CASSVLPGEGTEAFF.

This chain's CDR3 is CASSQEQGYGYTF. The DNA of the CDR3 is TGTGCCAGCAGCCAAGAGCAAGGCTATGGCTACACCTTC. The rearrangement joins TRBV3-1 (or the pseudogene TRBV3-2) to TRBJ1-2; D uncertain. The CDR3 sequence is 13 residues long. CDR1 is LGHDT, CDR2 YNNKEL, per germline (reference sequence). V shed 0 bases and J shed 4 bases, with 6 bases lying between them.

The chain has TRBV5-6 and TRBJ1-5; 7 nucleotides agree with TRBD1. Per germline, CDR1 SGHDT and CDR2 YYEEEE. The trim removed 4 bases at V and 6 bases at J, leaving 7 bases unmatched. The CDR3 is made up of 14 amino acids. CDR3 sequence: CASSETGRGQPQHF. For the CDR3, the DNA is TGTGCCAGCAGCGAGACAGGGAGAGGTCAGCCCCAGCATTTT. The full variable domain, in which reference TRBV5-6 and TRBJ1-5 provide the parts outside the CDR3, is DAGVTQSPTHLIKTRGQQVTLRCSPKSGHDTVSWYQQALGQGPQFIFQYYEEEERQRGNFPDRFSGHQFPNYSSELNVNALLLGDSALYLCASSETGRGQPQHFGDGTRLSIL.

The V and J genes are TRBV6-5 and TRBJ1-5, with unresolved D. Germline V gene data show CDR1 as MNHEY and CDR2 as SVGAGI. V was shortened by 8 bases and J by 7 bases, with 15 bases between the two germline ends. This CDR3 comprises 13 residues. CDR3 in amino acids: CASEGGRGQPQHF. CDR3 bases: TGTGCCAGCGAGGGCGGCCGCGGACAGCCCCAGCATTTT.

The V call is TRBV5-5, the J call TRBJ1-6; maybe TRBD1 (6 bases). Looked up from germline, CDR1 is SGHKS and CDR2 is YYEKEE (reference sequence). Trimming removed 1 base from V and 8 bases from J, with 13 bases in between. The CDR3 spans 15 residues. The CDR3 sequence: CASSLTPGQYSPLHF. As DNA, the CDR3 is TGTGCCAGCAGCTTGACTCCGGGACAATATTCACCCCTCCACTTT.